Listed below are T cell receptor beta chains from one sample, sequenced in a study of blood T cells in healthy people across ages. TCRdb re-analysed the 5' RACE reads in MiXCR, keeping a single row per CDR3 protein. The top ten hold approximately 17% of the sample, which has approximately 1,100,000 distinct CDR3 sequences, under 45% seen once. Material for sequencing was blood. These receptors originate from an older woman in good health. Both conserved end residues are part of each CDR3. A clone size is listed for some rows: how often the clone was seen (once, few, many), or a class if it is expanded.

clone_size: .; j_call: TRBJ1-4; v_call: TRBV6-1; cdr3_aa: CASSPGGLEKLFF
clone_size: .; j_call: TRBJ1-4; v_call: TRBV3-1; cdr3_aa: CASSQDPRGEEKLFF
clone_size: .; j_call: TRBJ2-7; v_call: TRBV12-3/TRBV12-4; cdr3_aa: CASSFRNRAYEQYF
clone_size: .; j_call: TRBJ1-1; v_call: TRBV6-5; cdr3_aa: CASSYSRANTEAFF
clone_size: .; j_call: TRBJ1-5; v_call: TRBV3-1; cdr3_aa: CASSQMVSNQSQHF
clone_size: .; j_call: TRBJ2-1; v_call: TRBV27; cdr3_aa: CASSSGFNEQFF
clone_size: .; j_call: TRBJ2-7; v_call: TRBV27; cdr3_aa: CASSSRTGASYEQYF
clone_size: .; j_call: TRBJ1-4; v_call: TRBV5-1; cdr3_aa: CASSLGQGGFHEKLFF
clone_size: few; j_call: TRBJ1-2; v_call: TRBV6-5; cdr3_aa: CASSYWGGGYTF
clone_size: .; j_call: TRBJ2-5; v_call: TRBV27; cdr3_aa: CASSFVGRGQETQYF
clone_size: few; j_call: TRBJ2-7; v_call: TRBV29-1; cdr3_aa: CSVEKTGSEQYF
clone_size: .; j_call: TRBJ2-1; v_call: TRBV29-1; cdr3_aa: CSAGGASGRIYEQFF
clone_size: once; j_call: TRBJ2-3; v_call: TRBV29-1; cdr3_aa: CSVGLATDTQYF
clone_size: .; j_call: TRBJ2-7; v_call: TRBV7-6; cdr3_aa: CASSLGGGLASSYEQYF
clone_size: .; j_call: TRBJ1-4; v_call: TRBV20-1; cdr3_aa: CSALTDGEKLFF
clone_size: .; j_call: TRBJ2-7; v_call: TRBV7-6; cdr3_aa: CASSARRDAYSYEQYF
clone_size: .; j_call: TRBJ2-5; v_call: TRBV4-2; cdr3_aa: CASSPLASGSWETQYF
clone_size: .; j_call: TRBJ2-4; v_call: TRBV7-9; cdr3_aa: CASSDDRGLAKNIQYF
clone_size: few; j_call: TRBJ1-2; v_call: TRBV10-2; cdr3_aa: CASSDRADINYGYTF
clone_size: .; j_call: TRBJ2-7; v_call: TRBV18; cdr3_aa: CASSPTPGQGPVTQYF
clone_size: few; j_call: TRBJ2-3; v_call: TRBV7-2; cdr3_aa: CASSLVRGQQGSTDTQYF
clone_size: .; j_call: TRBJ2-5; v_call: TRBV24-1; cdr3_aa: CATSATETQYF
clone_size: .; j_call: TRBJ1-5; v_call: TRBV20-1; cdr3_aa: CSAGQANQPQHF
clone_size: few; j_call: TRBJ2-3; v_call: TRBV27; cdr3_aa: CASSVSVTDTQYF
clone_size: .; j_call: .; v_call: TRBV20-1; cdr3_aa: CSAKGSGRAPPAAEQYF
clone_size: .; j_call: TRBJ2-4; v_call: TRBV28; cdr3_aa: CATLTGTRNIQYF
clone_size: once; j_call: TRBJ2-7; v_call: TRBV5-5; cdr3_aa: CASSSDGSSLAYEQYF
clone_size: .; j_call: TRBJ2-1; v_call: TRBV5-6; cdr3_aa: CASSLSTREQFF
clone_size: few; j_call: TRBJ2-1; v_call: TRBV11-2; cdr3_aa: CASSRQGSLDEQFF
clone_size: few; j_call: TRBJ1-5; v_call: TRBV6-1; cdr3_aa: CASSVPFGQSRNQPQHF
clone_size: .; j_call: TRBJ2-7; v_call: TRBV27; cdr3_aa: CASSLSRTAYEQYF
clone_size: once; j_call: TRBJ2-5; v_call: TRBV20-1; cdr3_aa: CSTAALAETQYF
clone_size: .; j_call: TRBJ2-3; v_call: TRBV7-9; cdr3_aa: CASSLAGGRERDTQYF
clone_size: .; j_call: TRBJ2-2; v_call: TRBV11-2; cdr3_aa: CASSPGHRAGELFF
clone_size: .; j_call: TRBJ1-5; v_call: TRBV6-5; cdr3_aa: CASSSDISNQPQHF
clone_size: few; j_call: TRBJ1-6; v_call: TRBV6-6; cdr3_aa: CASRSTGNSPLHF
clone_size: .; j_call: TRBJ2-1; v_call: TRBV2; cdr3_aa: CATYSGTTYNEQFF
clone_size: few; j_call: TRBJ2-7; v_call: TRBV13; cdr3_aa: CASSFRGDYEQYF
clone_size: .; j_call: TRBJ1-1; v_call: TRBV29-1; cdr3_aa: CSVVRAPTEAFF
clone_size: few; j_call: TRBJ2-3; v_call: TRBV9; cdr3_aa: CASSVSTGRTDTQYF
clone_size: .; j_call: TRBJ2-7; v_call: TRBV4-2; cdr3_aa: CASSQEPSGIGREQYF
clone_size: .; j_call: TRBJ2-7; v_call: TRBV5-1; cdr3_aa: CASSLAQGSSYEQYF
clone_size: .; j_call: TRBJ2-1; v_call: TRBV19; cdr3_aa: CASSPTISYNEQFF
clone_size: .; j_call: TRBJ2-3; v_call: TRBV7-2; cdr3_aa: CASSSQGWADTQYF
clone_size: .; j_call: TRBJ2-1; v_call: TRBV12-3/TRBV12-4; cdr3_aa: CASSHGQGWSYNEQFF
clone_size: many; j_call: TRBJ2-7; v_call: TRBV29-1; cdr3_aa: CSVADGLAGGNEQYF
clone_size: .; j_call: TRBJ2-5; v_call: TRBV13; cdr3_aa: CASSLGAGGSETQYF
clone_size: once; j_call: TRBJ2-1; v_call: TRBV18; cdr3_aa: CASSPPLKLYNEQFF
clone_size: .; j_call: TRBJ2-7; v_call: TRBV20-1; cdr3_aa: CSATGQGVDEQYF
clone_size: .; j_call: TRBJ1-5; v_call: TRBV7-6; cdr3_aa: CASSSSRGAGRPQHF
clone_size: .; j_call: TRBJ2-5; v_call: TRBV10-3; cdr3_aa: CAISGRTREREETQYF
clone_size: few; j_call: TRBJ2-7; v_call: TRBV11-2; cdr3_aa: CASSAGQGNNEQYF
clone_size: .; j_call: TRBJ2-5; v_call: TRBV9; cdr3_aa: CASSVESHETQYF
clone_size: .; j_call: TRBJ2-7; v_call: TRBV7-8; cdr3_aa: CASSSTSGSILQYF
clone_size: .; j_call: TRBJ2-1; v_call: TRBV27; cdr3_aa: CASSFETGQVNEQFF
clone_size: .; j_call: TRBJ1-1; v_call: TRBV12-3/TRBV12-4; cdr3_aa: CASSFGQGGTEAFF
clone_size: few; j_call: TRBJ2-7; v_call: TRBV29-1; cdr3_aa: CSIETGASDEQYF